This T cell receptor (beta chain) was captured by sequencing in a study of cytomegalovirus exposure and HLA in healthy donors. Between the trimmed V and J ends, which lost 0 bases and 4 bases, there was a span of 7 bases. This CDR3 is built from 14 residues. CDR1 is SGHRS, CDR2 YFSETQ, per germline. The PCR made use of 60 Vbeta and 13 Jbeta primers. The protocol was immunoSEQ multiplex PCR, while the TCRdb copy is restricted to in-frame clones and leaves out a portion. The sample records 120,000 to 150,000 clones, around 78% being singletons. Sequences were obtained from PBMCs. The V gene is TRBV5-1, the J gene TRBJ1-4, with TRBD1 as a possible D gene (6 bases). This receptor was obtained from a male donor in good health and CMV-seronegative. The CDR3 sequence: CASSLEGDNEKLFF. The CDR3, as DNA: TGCGCCAGCAGCTTGGAGGGGGATAATGAAAAACTGTTTTTT.